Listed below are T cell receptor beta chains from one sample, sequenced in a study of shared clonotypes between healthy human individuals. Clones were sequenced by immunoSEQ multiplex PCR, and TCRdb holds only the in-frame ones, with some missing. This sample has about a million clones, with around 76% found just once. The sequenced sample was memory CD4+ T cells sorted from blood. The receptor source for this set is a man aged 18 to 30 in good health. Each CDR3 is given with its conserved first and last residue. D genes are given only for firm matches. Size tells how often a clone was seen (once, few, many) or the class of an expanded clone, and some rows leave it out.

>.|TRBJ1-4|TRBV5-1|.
TGCGCCAGCGCACGTGGGACACTTGGAGGTGAAAAACTGTTTTTT
CASARGTLGGEKLFF
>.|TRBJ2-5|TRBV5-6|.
TGTGCCAGCAGCTCACTAGTCCAAGAGACCCAGTACTTC
CASSSLVQETQYF
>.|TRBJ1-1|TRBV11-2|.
TGTGCCAGCAGCTACAAGGGAGGCACTGAAGCTTTCTTT
CASSYKGGTEAFF
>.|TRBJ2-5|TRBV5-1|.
TGCGCCAGCAGCTTGGCCGGGTCGAAAGAGACCCAGTACTTC
CASSLAGSKETQYF
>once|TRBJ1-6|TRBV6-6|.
TGTGCCAGCAGTTACGGGACGGCCGATTTTTCACCCCTCCACTTT
CASSYGTADFSPLHF
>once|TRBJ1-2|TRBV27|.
TGTGCCAGCAGTCCTCTGGACAGTAATGGCTACACCTTC
CASSPLDSNGYTF
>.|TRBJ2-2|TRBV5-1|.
TGCGCCAGCAGCTTGACAGCGATCAACACCGGGGAGCTGTTTTTT
CASSLTAINTGELFF
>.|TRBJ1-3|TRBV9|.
TGTGCCAGCAGCGCCACGGTTTCTGGAAACACCATATATTTT
CASSATVSGNTIYF
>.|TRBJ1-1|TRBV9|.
TGTGCCAGCGTTCATTCTGAAGCTTTCTTT
CASVHSEAFF
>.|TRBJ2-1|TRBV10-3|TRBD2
TGTGCCATCAGCCAGACTAGCGGGAGCTCCTACAATGAGCAGTTCTTC
CAISQTSGSSYNEQFF
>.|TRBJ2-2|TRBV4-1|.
TGCGCCAGCACCAACCCCGACAGGCTGAACACCGGGGAGCTGTTTTTT
CASTNPDRLNTGELFF
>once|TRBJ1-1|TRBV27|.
TGTGCCAGCAGTGCCCAGGGTGGTGAAGCTTTCTTT
CASSAQGGEAFF
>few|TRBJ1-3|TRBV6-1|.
TGTGCCAGCAGTGAACAGGGGAGTGGAAACACCATATATTTT
CASSEQGSGNTIYF
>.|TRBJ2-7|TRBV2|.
TGTGCCAGCAAAAACGGGGGCGCTAGCGAGCAGTACTTC
CASKNGGASEQYF
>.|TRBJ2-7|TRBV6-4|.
TGTGCCAGCAGTGACTCTATCGTGCGTCTCTACTACGAGCAGTACTTC
CASSDSIVRLYYEQYF
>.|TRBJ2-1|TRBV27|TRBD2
TGTGCCAGCAGTTCGCCCACTAGCGGGAGAAGTAATGAGCAGTTCTTC
CASSSPTSGRSNEQFF
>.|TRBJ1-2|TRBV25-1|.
TGTGCCAGCAGTGAAAGGGACGTAAATGGCTACACCTTC
CASSERDVNGYTF
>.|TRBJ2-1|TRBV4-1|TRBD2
TGCGCCAGCAGTCTGACTAGCAGCTCCTACAATGAGCAGTTCTTC
CASSLTSSSYNEQFF
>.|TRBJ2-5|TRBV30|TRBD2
TGTGCCTGGGATGGAACTAGCGGCCAAGAGACCCAGTACTTC
CAWDGTSGQETQYF
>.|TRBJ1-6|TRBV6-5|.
TGTGCCAGCAGTTACGAACAGCCCTATAATTCACCCCTCCACTTT
CASSYEQPYNSPLHF
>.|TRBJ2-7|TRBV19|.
TGTGCCAGTAGTATAGTTGCCAACGAGCAGTACTTC
CASSIVANEQYF